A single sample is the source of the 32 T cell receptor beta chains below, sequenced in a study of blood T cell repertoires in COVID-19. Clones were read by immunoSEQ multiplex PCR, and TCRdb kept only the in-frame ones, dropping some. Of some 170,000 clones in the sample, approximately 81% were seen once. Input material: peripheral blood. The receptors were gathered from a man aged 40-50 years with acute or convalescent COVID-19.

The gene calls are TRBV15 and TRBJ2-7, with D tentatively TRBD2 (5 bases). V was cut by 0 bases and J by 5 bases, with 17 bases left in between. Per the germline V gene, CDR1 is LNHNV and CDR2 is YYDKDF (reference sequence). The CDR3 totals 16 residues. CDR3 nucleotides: TGTGCCACCAGCAGAGATATCAATGCAGGAGGAAACGAGCAGTACTTC. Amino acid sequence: CATSRDINAGGNEQYF.

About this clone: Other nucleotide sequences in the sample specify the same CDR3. This CDR3 is CASSLRTDTQYF. As DNA, the CDR3 is TGTGCCAGCAGCCTTAGAACAGATACGCAGTATTTT. This chain joins TRBV5-4 and TRBJ2-3, with D uncertain. The V gene's germline CDR1 is SGHNT and CDR2 YYREEE (reference sequence). This CDR3 has 12 residues. V lost 4 bases to trimming and J lost 3 bases, with 6 bases between them.

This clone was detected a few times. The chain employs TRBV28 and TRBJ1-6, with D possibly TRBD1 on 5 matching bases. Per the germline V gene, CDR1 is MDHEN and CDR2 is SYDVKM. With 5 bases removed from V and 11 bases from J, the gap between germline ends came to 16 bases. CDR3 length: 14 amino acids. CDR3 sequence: CASSPLDREAPLHF. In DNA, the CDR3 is TGTGCCAGCAGTCCCCTCGACAGAGAAGCACCCCTCCACTTT.

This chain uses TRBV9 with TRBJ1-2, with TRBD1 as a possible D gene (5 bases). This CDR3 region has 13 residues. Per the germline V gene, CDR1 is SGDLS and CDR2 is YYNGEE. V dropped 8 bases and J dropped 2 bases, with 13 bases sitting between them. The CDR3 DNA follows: TGTGCCAGAGAAAAGGCAGGGAACTATGGCTACACCTTC. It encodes CAREKAGNYGYTF.

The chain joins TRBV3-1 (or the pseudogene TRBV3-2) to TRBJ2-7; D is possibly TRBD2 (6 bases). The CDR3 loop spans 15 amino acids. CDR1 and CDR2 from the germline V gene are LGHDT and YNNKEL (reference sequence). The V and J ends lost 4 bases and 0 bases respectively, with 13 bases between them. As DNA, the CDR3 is TGTGCCAGCAGCCCCCGGGACTCGAGCTCCTACGAGCAGTACTTC. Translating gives CASSPRDSSSYEQYF.

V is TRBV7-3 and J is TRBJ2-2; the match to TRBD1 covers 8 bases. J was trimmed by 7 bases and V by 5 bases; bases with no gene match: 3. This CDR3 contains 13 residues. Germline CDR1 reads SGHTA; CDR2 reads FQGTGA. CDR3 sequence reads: CASSVDRGGELFF. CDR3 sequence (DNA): TGTGCCAGCAGCGTCGACAGGGGCGGGGAGCTGTTTTTT.

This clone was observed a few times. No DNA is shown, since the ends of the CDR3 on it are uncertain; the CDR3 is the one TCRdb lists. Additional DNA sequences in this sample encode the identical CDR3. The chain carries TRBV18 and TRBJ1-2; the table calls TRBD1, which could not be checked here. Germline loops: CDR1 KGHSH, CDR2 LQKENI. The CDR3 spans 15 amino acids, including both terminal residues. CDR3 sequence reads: CASSPSGQGNYGYTF.

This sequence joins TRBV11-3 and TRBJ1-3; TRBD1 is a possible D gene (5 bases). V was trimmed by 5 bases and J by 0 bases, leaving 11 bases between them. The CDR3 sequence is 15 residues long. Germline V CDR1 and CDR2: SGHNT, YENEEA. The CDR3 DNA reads TGTGCCAGCAGCCAAGACAGTATCTCTGGAAACACCATATATTTT. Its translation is CASSQDSISGNTIYF.

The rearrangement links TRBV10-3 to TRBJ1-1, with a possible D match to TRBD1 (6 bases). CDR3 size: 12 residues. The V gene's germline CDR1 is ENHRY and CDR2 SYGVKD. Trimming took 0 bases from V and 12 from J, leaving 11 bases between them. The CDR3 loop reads CAISESRDITFF. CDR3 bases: TGTGCCATCAGTGAGTCTAGGGACATAACTTTCTTT.

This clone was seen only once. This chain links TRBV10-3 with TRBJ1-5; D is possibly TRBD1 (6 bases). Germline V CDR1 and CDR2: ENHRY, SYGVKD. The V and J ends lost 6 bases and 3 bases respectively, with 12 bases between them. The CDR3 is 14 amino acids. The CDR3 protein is CAISPDRYNQPQHF. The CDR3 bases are TGTGCCATCAGCCCAGACAGGTACAATCAGCCCCAGCATTTT.

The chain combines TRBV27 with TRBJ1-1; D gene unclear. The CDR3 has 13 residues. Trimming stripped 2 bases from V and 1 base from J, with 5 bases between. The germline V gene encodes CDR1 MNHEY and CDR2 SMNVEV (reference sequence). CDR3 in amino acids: CASSLAGNTEAFF. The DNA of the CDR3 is TGTGCCAGCAGTTTAGCGGGGAACACTGAAGCTTTCTTT.

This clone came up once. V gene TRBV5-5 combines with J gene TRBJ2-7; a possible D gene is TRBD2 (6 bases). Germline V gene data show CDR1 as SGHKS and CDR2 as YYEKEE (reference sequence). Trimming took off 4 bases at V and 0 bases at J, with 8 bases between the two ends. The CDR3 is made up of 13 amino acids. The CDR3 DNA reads TGTGCCAGCAGCCGGGACTTCTCCTACGAGCAGTACTTC. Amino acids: CASSRDFSYEQYF. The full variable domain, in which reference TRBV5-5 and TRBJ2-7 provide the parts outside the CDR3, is DAGVTQSPTHLIKTRGQQVTLRCSPISGHKSVSWYQQVLGQGPQFIFQYYEKEERGRGNFPDRFSARQFPNYSSELNVNALLLGDSALYLCASSRDFSYEQYFGPGTRLTVT.

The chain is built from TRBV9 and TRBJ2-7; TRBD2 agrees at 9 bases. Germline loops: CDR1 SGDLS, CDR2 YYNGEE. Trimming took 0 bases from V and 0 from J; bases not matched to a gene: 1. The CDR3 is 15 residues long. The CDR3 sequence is CASSVGLADSYEQYF. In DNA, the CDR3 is TGTGCCAGCAGCGTAGGACTAGCGGACTCCTACGAGCAGTACTTC.

The CDR3 DNA reads as TGCGCCAGCAGCTTGGACATCGGACAGCCTTTAGGCTACACCTTC. It yields the protein CASSLDIGQPLGYTF. The V gene is TRBV5-1, the J gene TRBJ1-2; tentative D call: TRBD1 (6 bases). CDR1 and CDR2 from the germline V gene are SGHRS and YFSETQ. The CDR3 runs to 15 residues. Trimming removed 0 bases from V and 8 bases from J, with 17 bases in between. Full variable domain (missing parts from reference TRBV5-1 and TRBJ1-2): KAGVTQTPRYLIKTRGQQVTLSCSPISGHRSVSWYQQTPGQGLQFLFEYFSETQRNKGNFPGRFSGRQFSNSRSEMNVSTLELGDSALYLCASSLDIGQPLGYTFGSGTRLTVV.

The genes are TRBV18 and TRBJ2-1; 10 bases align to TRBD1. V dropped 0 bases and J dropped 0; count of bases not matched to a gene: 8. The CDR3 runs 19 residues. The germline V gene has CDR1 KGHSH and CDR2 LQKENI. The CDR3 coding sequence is TGTGCCAGCTCACCACCGGGACAGGGGCTTTTGAGCTCCTACAATGAGCAGTTCTTC. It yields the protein CASSPPGQGLLSSYNEQFF.

The CDR3 region has the DNA TGTGCCAGCATCCAATCCCCGGGGGGGCGGGAGACCCAGTACTTC. This codes for CASIQSPGGRETQYF. The rearrangement joins TRBV2 to TRBJ2-5, with 8 bases identical to TRBD2. V was pared by 7 bases and J by 5 bases, with 12 bases of the junction left unmatched. The CDR3 consists of 15 residues. Germline V gene data show CDR1 as SNHLY and CDR2 as FYNNEI.

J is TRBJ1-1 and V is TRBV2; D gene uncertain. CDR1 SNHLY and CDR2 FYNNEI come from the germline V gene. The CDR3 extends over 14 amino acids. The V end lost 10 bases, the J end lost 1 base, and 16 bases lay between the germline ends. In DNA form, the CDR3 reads TGTGCCACCCTACCGAGAGACTCGAACACTGAAGCTTTCTTT. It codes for CATLPRDSNTEAFF. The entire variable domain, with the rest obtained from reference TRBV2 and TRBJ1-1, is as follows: EPEVTQTPSHQVTQMGQEVILRCVPISNHLYFYWYRQILGQKVEFLVSFYNNEISEKSEIFDDQFSVERPDGSNFTLKIRSTKLEDSAMYFCATLPRDSNTEAFFGQGTRLTVV.

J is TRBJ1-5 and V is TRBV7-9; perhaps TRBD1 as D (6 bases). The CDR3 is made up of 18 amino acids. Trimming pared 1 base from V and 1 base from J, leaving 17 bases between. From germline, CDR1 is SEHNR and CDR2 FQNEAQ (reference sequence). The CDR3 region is CASSLGAGGGYSNQPQHF. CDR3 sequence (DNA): TGTGCCAGCAGCTTAGGTGCGGGGGGCGGGTACAGCAATCAGCCCCAGCATTTT. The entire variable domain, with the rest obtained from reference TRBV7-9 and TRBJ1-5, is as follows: DTGVSQNPRHKITKRGQNVTFRCDPISEHNRLYWYRQTLGQGPEFLTYFQNEAQLEKSRLLSDRFSAERPKGSFSTLEIQRTEQGDSAMYLCASSLGAGGGYSNQPQHFGDGTRLSIL.

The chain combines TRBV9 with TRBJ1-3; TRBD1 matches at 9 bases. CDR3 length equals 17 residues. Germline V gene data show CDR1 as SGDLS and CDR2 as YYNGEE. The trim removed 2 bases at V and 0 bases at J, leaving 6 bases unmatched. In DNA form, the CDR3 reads TGTGCCAGCAGCGTTTGGGACAGGGCGAACTCTGGAAACACCATATATTTT. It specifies CASSVWDRANSGNTIYF.

CDR3 residues: CASSKPGQYYEQYF. In DNA, the CDR3 is TGTGCCAGTAGTAAACCGGGACAGTACTACGAGCAGTACTTC. The chain combines TRBV19 with TRBJ2-7, with TRBD1 matching 7 bases. Germline-derived CDR1 and CDR2 are LNHDA and SQIVND (reference sequence). V shed 4 bases, J shed 3 bases, and the junction held 6 bases outside the gene matches. The CDR3 runs to 14 residues.

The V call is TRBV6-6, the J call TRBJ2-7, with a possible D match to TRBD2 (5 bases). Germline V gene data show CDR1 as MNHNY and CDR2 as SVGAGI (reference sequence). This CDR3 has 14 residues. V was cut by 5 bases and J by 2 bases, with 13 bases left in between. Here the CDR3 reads CASSSAPGTYEQYF. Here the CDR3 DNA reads TGTGCCAGCAGTAGTGCCCCGGGAACCTACGAGCAGTACTTC.

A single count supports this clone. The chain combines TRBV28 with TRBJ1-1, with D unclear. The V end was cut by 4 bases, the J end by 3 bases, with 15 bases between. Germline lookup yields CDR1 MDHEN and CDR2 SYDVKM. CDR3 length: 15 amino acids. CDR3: CASSSIWTRDTEAFF. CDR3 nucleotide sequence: TGTGCCAGCAGTTCGATATGGACGCGGGACACTGAAGCTTTCTTT.

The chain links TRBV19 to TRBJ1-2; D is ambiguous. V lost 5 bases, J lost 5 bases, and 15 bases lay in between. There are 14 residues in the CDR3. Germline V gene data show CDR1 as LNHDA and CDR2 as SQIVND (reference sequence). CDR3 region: CASSPGGFTYGYTF. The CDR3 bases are TGTGCCAGTAGTCCCGGCGGGTTTACTTATGGCTACACCTTC. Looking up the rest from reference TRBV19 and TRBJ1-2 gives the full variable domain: DGGITQSPKYLFRKEGQNVTLSCEQNLNHDAMYWYRQDPGQGLRLIYYSQIVNDFQKGDIAEGYSVSREKKESFPLTVTSAQKNPTAFYLCASSPGGFTYGYTFGSGTRLTVV.

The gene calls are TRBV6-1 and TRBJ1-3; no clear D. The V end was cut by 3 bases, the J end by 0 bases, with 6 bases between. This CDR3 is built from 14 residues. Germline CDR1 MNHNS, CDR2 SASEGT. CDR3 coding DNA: TGTGCCAGCAGTGATAGAAGCTCTGGAAACACCATATATTTT. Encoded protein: CASSDRSSGNTIYF.

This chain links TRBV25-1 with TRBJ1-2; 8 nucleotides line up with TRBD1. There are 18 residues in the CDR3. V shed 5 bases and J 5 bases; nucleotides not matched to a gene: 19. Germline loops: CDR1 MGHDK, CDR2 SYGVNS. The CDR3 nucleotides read TGTGCCAGCAGTCCGGGACGGGACAGGTACCCCATCGTGTATGGCTACACCTTC. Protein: CASSPGRDRYPIVYGYTF.

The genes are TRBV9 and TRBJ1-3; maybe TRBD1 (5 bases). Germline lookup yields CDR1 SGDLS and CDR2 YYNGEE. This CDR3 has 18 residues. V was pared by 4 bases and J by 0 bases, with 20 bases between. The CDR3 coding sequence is TGTGCCAGCAGCCCAAGCTACGCCAGGGCAAGCTCTGGAAACACCATATATTTT. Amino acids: CASSPSYARASSGNTIYF.

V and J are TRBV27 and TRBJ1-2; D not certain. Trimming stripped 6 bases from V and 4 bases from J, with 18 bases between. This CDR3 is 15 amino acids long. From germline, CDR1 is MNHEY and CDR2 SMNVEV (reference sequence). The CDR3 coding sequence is TGTGCCAGCAGCCTAGAGCACTCGATCCGCTATGGCTACACCTTC. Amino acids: CASSLEHSIRYGYTF.

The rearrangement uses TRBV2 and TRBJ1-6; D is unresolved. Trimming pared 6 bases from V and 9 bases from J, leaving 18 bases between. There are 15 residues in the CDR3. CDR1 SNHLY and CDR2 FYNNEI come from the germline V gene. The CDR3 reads CASRPWEALLSPLHF. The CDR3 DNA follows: TGTGCCAGCAGACCTTGGGAGGCCCTTCTTTCACCCCTCCACTTT. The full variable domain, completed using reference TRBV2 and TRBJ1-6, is EPEVTQTPSHQVTQMGQEVILRCVPISNHLYFYWYRQILGQKVEFLVSFYNNEISEKSEIFDDQFSVERPDGSNFTLKIRSTKLEDSAMYFCASRPWEALLSPLHFGNGTRLTVT.

CDR3 in DNA: TGTGCCAGCTCACGCCGGAGGGATTCCTACGAGCAGTACTTC. Translation: CASSRRRDSYEQYF. The V and J genes are TRBV18 and TRBJ2-7; TRBD2 is a possible D gene (6 bases). V was cut by 4 bases and J by 1 base, with 11 bases left in between. This CDR3 is 14 amino acids long. The germline CDR1 and CDR2 sequences are KGHSH and LQKENI.

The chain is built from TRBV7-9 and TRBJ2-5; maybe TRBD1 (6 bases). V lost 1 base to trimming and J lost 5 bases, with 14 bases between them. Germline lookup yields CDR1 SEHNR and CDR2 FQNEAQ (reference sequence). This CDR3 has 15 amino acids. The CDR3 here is CASSLVYRAGETQYF. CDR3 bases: TGTGCCAGCAGCTTAGTGTACAGGGCAGGGGAGACCCAGTACTTC.

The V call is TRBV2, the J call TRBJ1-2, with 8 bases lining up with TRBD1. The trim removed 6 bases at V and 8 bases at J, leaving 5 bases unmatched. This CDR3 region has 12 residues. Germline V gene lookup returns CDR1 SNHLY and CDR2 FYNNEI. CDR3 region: CASRPGQGGYTF. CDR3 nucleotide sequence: TGTGCCAGCAGGCCCGGACAGGGCGGCTACACCTTC.

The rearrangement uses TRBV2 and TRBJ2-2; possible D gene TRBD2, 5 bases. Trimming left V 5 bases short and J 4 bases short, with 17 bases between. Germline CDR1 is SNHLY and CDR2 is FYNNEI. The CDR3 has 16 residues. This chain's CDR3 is CASSFRPGLSTGELFF. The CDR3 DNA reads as TGTGCCAGCAGTTTCCGACCGGGGTTGAGCACCGGGGAGCTGTTTTTT.